These T cell receptor beta chains were read from a single sample in a study of T cell changes during pregnancy in multiple sclerosis. The protocol was immunoSEQ multiplex PCR, while the TCRdb copy is restricted to in-frame clones and leaves out a portion. The table lists 39,000 or so clones, nearly 95% of them singletons. The specimen comprised CD4+ T cells from peripheral blood mononuclear cells, sampled after pregnancy. These receptors were collected from a female donor in good health, enrolled as a control in a pregnancy study. CDR3s include the opening cysteine and the closing phenylalanine or tryptophan. D genes are given only for firm matches.

v_gene	d_gene	CDR3aa
TRBV13	-	CASSLGTGTIF
TRBV9	-	CASSPSGGGSNHEAFF
TRBV11-3	-	CASSLGRGIGTDTQYF
TRBV5-4	TRBD2	CASRTSGGVGSSEQYF
TRBV19	-	CASSNLLRGTSTIQYF
TRBV5-4	TRBD2	CASSLAKAGGSYNEQFF
TRBV29-1	-	CSVQANYGYTF
TRBV11-2	TRBD2	CASSSATTSGRSYNEQFF
TRBV7-9	-	CASSSVENYNQPQHF
TRBV5-4	TRBD2	CASSLAGGAGELFF